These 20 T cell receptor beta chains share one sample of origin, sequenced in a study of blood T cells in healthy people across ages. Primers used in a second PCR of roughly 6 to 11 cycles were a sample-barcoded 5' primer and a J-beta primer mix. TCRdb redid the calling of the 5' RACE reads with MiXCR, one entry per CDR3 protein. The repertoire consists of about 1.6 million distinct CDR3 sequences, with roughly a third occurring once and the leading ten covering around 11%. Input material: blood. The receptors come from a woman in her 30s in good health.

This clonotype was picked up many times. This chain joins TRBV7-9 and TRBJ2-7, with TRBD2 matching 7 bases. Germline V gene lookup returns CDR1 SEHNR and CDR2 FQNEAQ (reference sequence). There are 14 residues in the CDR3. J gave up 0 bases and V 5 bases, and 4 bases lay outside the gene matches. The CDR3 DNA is TGTGCCAGCAGCGGGGCGGGAGTCTCCTACGAGCAGTACTTC. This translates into CASSGAGVSYEQYF.

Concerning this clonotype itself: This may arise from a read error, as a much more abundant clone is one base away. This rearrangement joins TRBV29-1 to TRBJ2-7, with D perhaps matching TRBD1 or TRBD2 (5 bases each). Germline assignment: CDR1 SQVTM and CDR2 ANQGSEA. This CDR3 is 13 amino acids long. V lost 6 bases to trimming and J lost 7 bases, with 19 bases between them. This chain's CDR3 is CSVAGAPSREQYF. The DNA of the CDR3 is TGCAGCGTGGCCGGGGCCCCCTCTCGGGAGCAGTACTTC.

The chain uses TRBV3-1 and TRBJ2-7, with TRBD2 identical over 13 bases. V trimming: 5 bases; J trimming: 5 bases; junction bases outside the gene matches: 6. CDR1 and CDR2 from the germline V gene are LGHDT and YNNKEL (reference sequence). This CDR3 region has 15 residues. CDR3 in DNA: TGTGCCAGCAGCGCTACTAGCGGGGGGGCCCACGAGCAGTACTTC. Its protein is CASSATSGGAHEQYF.

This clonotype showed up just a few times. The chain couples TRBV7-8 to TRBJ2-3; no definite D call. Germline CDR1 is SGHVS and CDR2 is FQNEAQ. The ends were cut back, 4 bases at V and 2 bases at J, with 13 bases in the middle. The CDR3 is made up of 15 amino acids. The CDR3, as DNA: TGTGCCAGCAGCTCTATTACTCTGTCCACAGATACGCAGTATTTT. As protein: CASSSITLSTDTQYF.

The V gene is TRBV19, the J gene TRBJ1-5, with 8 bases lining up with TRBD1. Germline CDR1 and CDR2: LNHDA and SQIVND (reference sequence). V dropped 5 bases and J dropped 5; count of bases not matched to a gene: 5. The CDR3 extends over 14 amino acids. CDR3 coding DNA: TGTGCCAGTAGTGAGGGACAGGTCTATCAGCCCCAGCATTTT. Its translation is CASSEGQVYQPQHF.

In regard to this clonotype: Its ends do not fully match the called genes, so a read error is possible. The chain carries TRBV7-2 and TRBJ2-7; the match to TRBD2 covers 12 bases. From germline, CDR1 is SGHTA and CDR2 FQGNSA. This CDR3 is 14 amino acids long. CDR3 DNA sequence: TGTGCCAGCAGCCTAGCGGGGGGGCCGAAGGAGCAGTACTTC. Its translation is CASSLAGGPKEQYF.

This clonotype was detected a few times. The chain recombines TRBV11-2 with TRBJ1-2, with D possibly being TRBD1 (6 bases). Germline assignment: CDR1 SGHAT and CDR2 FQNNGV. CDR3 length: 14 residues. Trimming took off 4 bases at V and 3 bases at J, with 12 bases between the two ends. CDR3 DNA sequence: TGTGCCAGCAGCTCCGCCAGGGGCTACTATGGCTACACCTTC. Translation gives CASSSARGYYGYTF.

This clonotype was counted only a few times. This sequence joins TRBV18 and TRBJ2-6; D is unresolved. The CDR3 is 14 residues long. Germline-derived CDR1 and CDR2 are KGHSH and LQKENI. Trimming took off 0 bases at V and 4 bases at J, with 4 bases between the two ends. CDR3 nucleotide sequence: TGTGCCAGCTCACCACCAGACGGGGCCAACGTCCTGACTTTC. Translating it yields CASSPPDGANVLTF. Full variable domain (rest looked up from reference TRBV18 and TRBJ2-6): NAGVMQNPRHLVRRRGQEARLRCSPMKGHSHVYWYRQLPEEGLKFMVYLQKENIIDESGMPKERFSAEFPKEGPSILRIQQVVRGDSAAYFCASSPPDGANVLTFGAGSRLTVL.

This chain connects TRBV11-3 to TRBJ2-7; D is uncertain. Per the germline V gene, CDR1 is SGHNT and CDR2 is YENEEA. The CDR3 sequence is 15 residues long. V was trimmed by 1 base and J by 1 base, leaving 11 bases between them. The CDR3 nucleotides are TGTGCCAGCAGCTTAGGAGGAAGTAGGTCCTACGAGCAGTACTTC. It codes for CASSLGGSRSYEQYF.

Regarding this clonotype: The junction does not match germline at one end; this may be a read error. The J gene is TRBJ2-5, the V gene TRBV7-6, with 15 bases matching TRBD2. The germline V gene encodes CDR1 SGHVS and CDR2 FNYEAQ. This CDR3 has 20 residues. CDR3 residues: CASSLGSWGLAGGLQEAQYF. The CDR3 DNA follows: TGTGCCAGCAGCTTAGGGTCCTGGGGACTAGCGGGGGGCCTCCAAGAGGCCCAGTACTTC.

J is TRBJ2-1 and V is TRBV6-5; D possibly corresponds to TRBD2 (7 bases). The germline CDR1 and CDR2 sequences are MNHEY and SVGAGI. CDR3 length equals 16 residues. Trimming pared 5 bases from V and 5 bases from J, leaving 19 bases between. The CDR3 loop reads CASSPLGGGPHNEQFF. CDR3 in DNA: TGTGCCAGCAGTCCTTTAGGGGGAGGGCCGCACAATGAGCAGTTCTTC.

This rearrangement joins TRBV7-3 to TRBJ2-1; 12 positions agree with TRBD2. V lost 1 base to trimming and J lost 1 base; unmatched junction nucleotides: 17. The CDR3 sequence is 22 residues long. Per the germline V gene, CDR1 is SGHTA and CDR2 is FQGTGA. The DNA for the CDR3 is TGTGCCAGCAGCTTAAAGGGGGGTGGGCTAGCGGGAGGGCCCGGGTCCTACAATGAGCAGTTCTTC. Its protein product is CASSLKGGGLAGGPGSYNEQFF. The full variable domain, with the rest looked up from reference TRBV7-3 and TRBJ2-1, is GAGVSQTPSNKVTEKGKYVELRCDPISGHTALYWYRQSLGQGPEFLIYFQGTGAADDSGLPNDRFFAVRPEGSVSTLKIQRTERGDSAVYLCASSLKGGGLAGGPGSYNEQFFGPGTRLTVL.

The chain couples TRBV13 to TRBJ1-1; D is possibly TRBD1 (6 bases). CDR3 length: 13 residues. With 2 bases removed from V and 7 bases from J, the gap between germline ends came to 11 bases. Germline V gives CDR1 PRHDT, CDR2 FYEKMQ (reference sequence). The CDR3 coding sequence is TGTGCCAGCAGCTTAAGGGGGGCGATTGAAGCTTTCTTT. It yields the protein CASSLRGAIEAFF.

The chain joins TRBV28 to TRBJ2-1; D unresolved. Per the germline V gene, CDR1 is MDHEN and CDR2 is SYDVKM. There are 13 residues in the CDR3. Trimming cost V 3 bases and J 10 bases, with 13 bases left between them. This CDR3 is CASSFSRSPEQFF. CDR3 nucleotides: TGTGCCAGCAGTTTCTCCCGAAGCCCCGAGCAGTTCTTC.

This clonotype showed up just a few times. CDR3 coding DNA: TGTGTTCAGCGGGGACACCTGTGTACCGGGGAGCTGTTTTTT. Translated, it gives CVQRGHLCTGELFF. The chain couples TRBV6-8 to TRBJ2-2; weak D call: TRBD2 (7 bases). The length of the CDR3 is 14 residues. CDR1 and CDR2 (germline): MNHGY, SAAAGT.

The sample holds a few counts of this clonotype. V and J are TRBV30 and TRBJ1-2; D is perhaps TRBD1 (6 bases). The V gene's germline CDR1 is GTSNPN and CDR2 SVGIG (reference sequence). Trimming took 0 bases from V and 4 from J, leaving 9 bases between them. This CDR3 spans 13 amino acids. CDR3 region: CAWSVGRGYGYTF. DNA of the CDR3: TGTGCCTGGAGTGTTGGCAGGGGCTATGGCTACACCTTC.

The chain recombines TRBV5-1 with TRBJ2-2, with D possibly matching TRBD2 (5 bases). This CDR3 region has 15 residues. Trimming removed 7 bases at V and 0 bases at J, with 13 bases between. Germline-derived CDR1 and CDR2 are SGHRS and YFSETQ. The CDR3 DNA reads TGCGCCAGCGGTCGCGGAGCGGCGAACACCGGGGAGCTGTTTTTT. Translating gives CASGRGAANTGELFF.

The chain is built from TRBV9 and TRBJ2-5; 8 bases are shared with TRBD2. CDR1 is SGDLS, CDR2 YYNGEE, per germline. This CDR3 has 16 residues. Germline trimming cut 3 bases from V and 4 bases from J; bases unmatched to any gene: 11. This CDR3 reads CASSAGTSEMTETQYF. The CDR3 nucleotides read TGTGCCAGCAGCGCCGGGACTAGTGAAATGACAGAGACCCAGTACTTC.

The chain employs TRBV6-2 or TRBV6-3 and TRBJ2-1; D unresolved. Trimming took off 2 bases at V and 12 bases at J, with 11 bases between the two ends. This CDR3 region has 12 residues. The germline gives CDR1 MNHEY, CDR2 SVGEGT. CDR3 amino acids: CASSYREDGQFF. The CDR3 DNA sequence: TGTGCCAGCAGTTACCGCGAGGATGGGCAGTTCTTC.

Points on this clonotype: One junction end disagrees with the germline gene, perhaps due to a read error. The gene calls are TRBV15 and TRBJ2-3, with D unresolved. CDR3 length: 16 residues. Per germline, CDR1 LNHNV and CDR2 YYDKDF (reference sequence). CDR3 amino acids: CATSGDWTESTDTQYF. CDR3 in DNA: TGTGCCACCAGCGGAGACTGGACCGAAAGCACAGATACGCAGTATTTT.